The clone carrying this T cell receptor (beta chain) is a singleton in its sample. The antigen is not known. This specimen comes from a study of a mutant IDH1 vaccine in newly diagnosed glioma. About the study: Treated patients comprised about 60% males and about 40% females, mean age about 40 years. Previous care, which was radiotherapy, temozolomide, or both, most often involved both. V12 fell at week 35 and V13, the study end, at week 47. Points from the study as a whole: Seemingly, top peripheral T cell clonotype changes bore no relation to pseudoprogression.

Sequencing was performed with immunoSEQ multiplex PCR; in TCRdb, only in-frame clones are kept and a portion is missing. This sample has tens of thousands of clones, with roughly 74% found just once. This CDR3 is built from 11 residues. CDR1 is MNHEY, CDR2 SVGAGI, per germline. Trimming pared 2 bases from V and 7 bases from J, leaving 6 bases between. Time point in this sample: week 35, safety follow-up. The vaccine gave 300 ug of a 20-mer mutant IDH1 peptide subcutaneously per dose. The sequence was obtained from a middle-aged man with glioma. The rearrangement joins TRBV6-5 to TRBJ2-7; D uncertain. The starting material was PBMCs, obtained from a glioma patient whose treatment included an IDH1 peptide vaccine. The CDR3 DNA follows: TGTGCCAGCAGTTACGGAAGGGAGCAGTACTTC. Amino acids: CASSYGREQYF.